This T cell receptor beta chain came from a study of CD8+ T cells in alopecia areata. Study outcomes and limitations: Affected lesional scalp, above all in alopecia totalis/universalis, was more clonal than normal scalp. The treated group had a single nonresponder, limiting CD8+ expansion-response conclusions.

V shed 3 bases and J shed 10 bases, with 16 bases lying between them. This CDR3 region has 15 residues. Germline V gene lookup returns CDR1 LNHDA and CDR2 SQIVND (reference sequence). Treatment here: oral pan-JAK inhibitor, 5-10 mg twice daily. The study team obtained lesional scalp punch biopsies and peripheral blood from alopecia areata patients. Regarding this clone: Its matching antigen is unknown.

RNA, once extracted, was reverse transcribed into cDNA for use as the sequencing template. Sequencing used immunoSEQ multiplex PCR; TCRdb keeps in-frame clones, though not all of them. The profile shows 100,000 to 150,000 clones, approximately 57% of them singletons. This chain links TRBV19 with TRBJ1-6; D gene ambiguous. The source of this sequence is a human donor with alopecia areata. The source was CD4+ T cells sorted from blood, collected at week 4, from a patient treated with tofacitinib. The DNA for the CDR3 is TGTGCCAGTAGTATTGGACGGACTCGTGGATCACCCCTCCACTTT. It translates to CASSIGRTRGSPLHF.